The 27 T cell receptor beta chains in this list originate from one sample, sequenced in a study of PD-1 blockade in classical Hodgkin lymphoma. Clones were sequenced by immunoSEQ multiplex PCR, and TCRdb holds only the in-frame ones, with some missing. Among roughly 90,000 clones listed, 83% were seen once. Time point here: cycle 4 day 1 (C4D1), after five to seven weeks of nivolumab. Relapses following autologous stem cell transplantation were seen in all patients, with brentuximab vedotin exposure varying. The sequencing here drew on peripheral blood mononuclear cells (PBMCs), taken before the fourth cycle of nivolumab. These receptors were obtained from a human donor with classical Hodgkin lymphoma.

The chain joins TRBV7-2 to TRBJ2-1; 8 bases map to TRBD1. The V gene's germline CDR1 is SGHTA and CDR2 FQGNSA. This CDR3 is 14 amino acids long. The V and J ends lost 2 bases and 7 bases, in that order; junction bases with no gene match: 4. The DNA of the CDR3 is TGTGCCAGCAGCTTACAGGGGGCTAGGAATGAGCAGTTCTTC. Translated, it gives CASSLQGARNEQFF.

This chain links TRBV5-1 with TRBJ2-7, with unresolved D. This CDR3 has 15 amino acids. The V end lost 0 bases, the J end lost 2 bases, and 12 bases lay between the germline ends. Germline values: CDR1 SGHRS, CDR2 YFSETQ. The CDR3 sequence is CASSLVQSLTYEQYF. CDR3 sequence (DNA): TGCGCCAGCAGCTTGGTTCAATCTCTCACCTACGAGCAGTACTTC.

The chain is built from TRBV6-1 and TRBJ1-2; D not certain. The length of the CDR3 is 11 residues. Germline V gene data show CDR1 as MNHNS and CDR2 as SASEGT. The V end lost 5 bases, the J end lost 8 bases, and 9 bases lay between the germline ends. The DNA for the CDR3 is TGTGCCAGCAGTCAAGGGCGGGGCTACACCTTC. Translating gives CASSQGRGYTF.

The chain combines TRBV2 with TRBJ2-2; TRBD1 matches 8 bases. Germline V gives CDR1 SNHLY, CDR2 FYNNEI. With V trimmed by 6 bases and J by 2 bases, 5 bases remained unmatched. The CDR3 totals 15 residues. The CDR3 is CASSVQGGNTGELFF. The CDR3 DNA reads TGTGCCAGCAGCGTACAGGGGGGTAACACCGGGGAGCTGTTTTTT.

The rearrangement uses TRBV5-4 and TRBJ1-2, with D possibly being TRBD1 (6 bases). Germline V CDR1 and CDR2: SGHNT, YYREEE (reference sequence). V lost 4 bases and J 3 bases, leaving 13 bases between the germline ends. The length of the CDR3 is 14 residues. This CDR3 reads CASSLYRDYYGYTF. Written as DNA, the CDR3 is TGTGCCAGCAGCCTATACAGGGACTACTATGGCTACACCTTC.

This chain connects TRBV5-1 to TRBJ1-1, with 7 nucleotides matching TRBD1. V was pared by 0 bases and J by 1 base, with 6 bases of the junction left unmatched. Germline CDR1 and CDR2: SGHRS and YFSETQ. The CDR3 totals 16 residues. The chain's CDR3 is CASSLGDRVKNTEAFF. The CDR3 DNA reads TGCGCCAGCAGCTTGGGAGACAGGGTGAAGAACACTGAAGCTTTCTTT. The full variable domain, its missing parts supplied by reference TRBV5-1 and TRBJ1-1, is KAGVTQTPRYLIKTRGQQVTLSCSPISGHRSVSWYQQTPGQGLQFLFEYFSETQRNKGNFPGRFSGRQFSNSRSEMNVSTLELGDSALYLCASSLGDRVKNTEAFFGQGTRLTVV.

V gene TRBV18 combines with J gene TRBJ1-3; 8 nucleotides align to TRBD1. This CDR3 is built from 16 residues. CDR1 and CDR2 from the germline V gene are KGHSH and LQKENI. The junction had 3 bases not matched to a gene; V was cut back by 2 bases and J by 0 bases. CDR3 sequence: CASSPSTGASGNTIYF. For the CDR3, the DNA is TGTGCCAGCTCACCATCGACAGGGGCCTCTGGAAACACCATATATTTT.

The chain uses TRBV25-1 and TRBJ2-7; no firm D call. Germline V gene data show CDR1 as MGHDK and CDR2 as SYGVNS. Trimming cost V 2 bases and J 0 bases, with 8 bases left between them. This CDR3 is built from 14 residues. The CDR3 nucleotides read TGTGCCAGCAGTGAAACGGAGAGCTCCTACGAGCAGTACTTC. Protein: CASSETESSYEQYF.

This chain links TRBV19 with TRBJ1-2, with TRBD1 as a possible D gene (6 bases). V dropped 4 bases and J dropped 4 bases, with 13 bases sitting between them. The CDR3 consists of 14 residues. CDR1 LNHDA and CDR2 SQIVND come from the germline V gene (reference sequence). The CDR3 DNA follows: TGTGCCAGTAGTAGCACAGGGAGGACCTATGGCTACACCTTC. Translating it yields CASSSTGRTYGYTF. The full variable domain, its missing parts supplied by reference TRBV19 and TRBJ1-2, is DGGITQSPKYLFRKEGQNVTLSCEQNLNHDAMYWYRQDPGQGLRLIYYSQIVNDFQKGDIAEGYSVSREKKESFPLTVTSAQKNPTAFYLCASSSTGRTYGYTFGSGTRLTVV.

The V call is TRBV18, the J call TRBJ2-1, with D possibly being TRBD2 (5 bases). Germline CDR1 KGHSH, CDR2 LQKENI. Trimming took off 2 bases at V and 2 bases at J, with 7 bases between the two ends. The CDR3 loop spans 14 amino acids. The CDR3 DNA sequence: TGTGCCAGCTCACCAGCGGGCACCTACAATGAGCAGTTCTTC. Amino acid sequence: CASSPAGTYNEQFF.

The V call is TRBV28, the J call TRBJ1-5, with a possible D match to TRBD1 (5 bases). V lost 3 bases, J lost 5 bases, and 14 bases lay in between. There are 15 residues in the CDR3. CDR1 is MDHEN, CDR2 SYDVKM, per germline. This chain's CDR3 is CASSFRGRGYQPQHF. The CDR3 region has the DNA TGTGCCAGCAGTTTCAGAGGGAGGGGATATCAGCCCCAGCATTTT.

This chain links TRBV9 with TRBJ1-6; 10 nucleotides agree with TRBD1. The CDR3 is 16 amino acids. CDR1 SGDLS and CDR2 YYNGEE come from the germline V gene. With V trimmed by 3 bases and J by 7 bases, 7 bases remained unmatched. The CDR3 nucleotides read TGTGCCAGCAGCGAAACCCCGGGACAGGGGAATTCACCCCTCCACTTT. Its translation: CASSETPGQGNSPLHF.

V gene TRBV5-5 combines with J gene TRBJ2-5; 15 bases agree with TRBD2. The CDR3 contains 16 residues. In germline, CDR1 is SGHKS, CDR2 YYEKEE (reference sequence). V lost 4 bases to trimming and J lost 2 bases; unmatched junction nucleotides: 3. The CDR3 reads CASSPGLAGGQETQYF. CDR3 sequence (DNA): TGTGCCAGCAGCCCGGGACTAGCGGGAGGTCAAGAGACCCAGTACTTC.

This clone was seen only once. The chain has TRBV4-2 and TRBJ2-1; possibly TRBD2 for D (6 bases). Trimming shortened V by 1 base and J by 4 bases, and 14 bases separated the two germline ends. This CDR3 comprises 16 residues. Germline V gene data show CDR1 as LGHNA and CDR2 as YNFKEQ. The CDR3 loop is CASSQGTGEAYNEQFF. CDR3 nucleotides: TGTGCCAGCAGCCAAGGGACGGGAGAAGCGTACAATGAGCAGTTCTTC.

The chain employs TRBV7-6 and TRBJ2-5; 8 nucleotides align to TRBD2. With V trimmed by 4 bases and J by 5 bases, 9 bases remained unmatched. Germline CDR1 and CDR2: SGHVS and FNYEAQ. The length of the CDR3 is 15 residues. The CDR3 sequence is CASSYGGGRWETQYF. CDR3 DNA sequence: TGTGCCAGCAGCTACGGCGGGGGGAGGTGGGAGACCCAGTACTTC.

V usage is TRBV6-1 and J usage is TRBJ1-1, with D possibly matching TRBD1 (5 bases). The germline CDR1 and CDR2 sequences are MNHNS and SASEGT. The CDR3 covers 11 residues. Deletions cut 7 bases from V and 7 bases from J, with 10 bases between. CDR3 nucleotide sequence: TGTGCCAGCATTTGGGGGATTGAAGCTTTCTTT. It yields the protein CASIWGIEAFF.

In nucleotides, the CDR3 is TGTGCCAGCAGCCGGGACAGCTCCTACGAGCAGTACTTC. Translated, it gives CASSRDSSYEQYF. The chain recombines TRBV2 with TRBJ2-7; 7 bases agree with TRBD1. Germline lookup yields CDR1 SNHLY and CDR2 FYNNEI. The J segment lost 0 bases and the V segment lost 6 bases, leaving 2 bases of the junction unmatched. The CDR3 totals 13 residues.

The J gene is TRBJ2-5, the V gene TRBV20-1; D call uncertain. CDR1 is DFQATT, CDR2 SNEGSKA, per germline (reference sequence). CDR3 length: 11 amino acids. Trimming removed 6 bases from V and 5 bases from J, with 10 bases in between. CDR3: CSAGSLETQYF. As DNA, the CDR3 is TGCAGTGCCGGAAGTCTGGAGACCCAGTACTTC.

This sequence joins TRBV6-6 and TRBJ1-1, with 9 bases that match TRBD1. Losses at the gene ends were 8 bases for V and 0 bases for J; bases not matched to a gene: 4. The CDR3 runs to 14 residues. Germline V CDR1 and CDR2: MNHNY, SVGAGI (reference sequence). The CDR3 reads CASGTGNLNTEAFF. In DNA form, the CDR3 reads TGTGCCAGCGGGACAGGGAACCTGAACACTGAAGCTTTCTTT.

This chain joins TRBV18 and TRBJ2-7; D uncertain. The germline V and J ends were trimmed by 6 bases and 7 bases, with 19 bases remaining between them. The CDR3 consists of 14 residues. Germline loops: CDR1 KGHSH, CDR2 LQKENI. CDR3 DNA sequence: TGTGCCAGCTCCCCGGGTGGGGTCCCATGGGAGCAGTACTTC. Its translation is CASSPGGVPWEQYF.

The chain carries TRBV5-1 and TRBJ2-7, with D perhaps TRBD1 or TRBD2 (5 bases each). CDR1 and CDR2 (germline): SGHRS, YFSETQ. V was trimmed by 3 bases and J by 3 bases, leaving 22 bases between them. The CDR3 has 17 amino acids. CDR3 amino acids: CASSSPSTGTGFYEQYF. In DNA form, the CDR3 reads TGCGCCAGCAGCTCCCCTTCCACCGGGACGGGATTCTACGAGCAGTACTTC. The full variable domain, in which reference TRBV5-1 and TRBJ2-7 provide the parts outside the CDR3, is KAGVTQTPRYLIKTRGQQVTLSCSPISGHRSVSWYQQTPGQGLQFLFEYFSETQRNKGNFPGRFSGRQFSNSRSEMNVSTLELGDSALYLCASSSPSTGTGFYEQYFGPGTRLTVT.

The CDR3 is CASAGTGGREQYF. CDR3 bases: TGCGCCAGCGCCGGGACAGGGGGCCGAGAGCAGTACTTC. V usage is TRBV5-1 and J usage is TRBJ2-7; 12 positions match TRBD1. The CDR3 covers 13 residues. V was pared by 7 bases and J by 7 bases, with 6 bases of the junction left unmatched. From germline, CDR1 is SGHRS and CDR2 YFSETQ.

This chain connects TRBV7-9 to TRBJ2-7; 11 bases are a match to TRBD2. The germline V gene has CDR1 SEHNR and CDR2 FQNEAQ (reference sequence). The V segment lost 4 bases and the J segment 4 bases; nucleotides outside the gene matches: 9. The CDR3 length is 16 residues. The CDR3 DNA is TGTGCCAGCAGCTCAGACCTAGCGGGAGGATCGTACGAGCAGTACTTC. This translates into CASSSDLAGGSYEQYF.

The rearrangement joins TRBV5-1 to TRBJ2-1; D may be TRBD1 or TRBD2 (5 bases each). This CDR3 has 15 residues. V dropped 1 base and J dropped 9 bases, with 17 bases sitting between them. Per the germline V gene, CDR1 is SGHRS and CDR2 is YFSETQ. DNA of the CDR3: TGCGCCAGCAGCTTGATACCGGGACCAAGTAGTGAGCAGTTCTTC. Amino acid sequence: CASSLIPGPSSEQFF.

The CDR3 DNA reads TGCGCCAGCAGTGAGGCGGGACTAGCGGCGGATACGCAGTATTTT. Protein product: CASSEAGLAADTQYF. The chain joins TRBV10-2 to TRBJ2-3, with TRBD2 matching 11 bases. The CDR3 consists of 15 residues. V gave up 2 bases and J gave up 6 bases; unmatched junction bases: 4. Germline V CDR1 and CDR2: WSHSY, SAAADI.

This chain connects TRBV6-5 to TRBJ2-5; 9 bases line up with TRBD1. Germline values: CDR1 MNHEY, CDR2 SVGAGI. The CDR3 is made up of 15 amino acids. With 0 bases clipped from V and 5 bases from J, the junction kept 4 bases outside the gene matches. This CDR3 is CASSYSGQGLETQYF. In nucleotides, the CDR3 is TGTGCCAGCAGTTACTCGGGACAGGGTCTGGAGACCCAGTACTTC.

The J gene is TRBJ2-3, the V gene TRBV4-2; tentative D call: TRBD2 (5 bases). Germline CDR1 is LGHNA and CDR2 is YNFKEQ. V dropped 0 bases and J dropped 1 base, with 11 bases sitting between them. CDR3 length equals 16 residues. The CDR3 reads CASSQENGMGTDTQYF. CDR3 nucleotide sequence: TGTGCCAGCAGCCAAGAGAACGGGATGGGCACAGATACGCAGTATTTT.